This T cell receptor beta chain originates from a study of CD8 T cells in Susac syndrome. Per the germline V gene, CDR1 is MNHNS and CDR2 is SASEGT. The V end lost 6 bases, the J end lost 4 bases, and 22 bases lay between the germline ends. The length of the CDR3 is 17 residues. Roughly 0.45 to 1 ug RNA was reverse transcribed with random hexamers. Amplification of TCR beta CDR3 by immunoSEQ multiplex PCR spanned 54 Vbeta and 13 Jbeta. Via MiXCR, TCRdb re-called the immunoSEQ multiplex PCR reads, giving one row per CDR3 protein. The repertoire holds some 190,000 distinct CDR3 sequences, with around 95% as singletons. TCR beta was sequenced from blood CD8+ and CD4+ T cells.

The rearrangement links TRBV6-1 to TRBJ1-5; TRBD1 might be the D (6 bases). The sample consisted of CD4+ T cells from PBMCs. This receptor was taken from a human donor in good health. The CDR3 DNA is TGTGCCAGCAGGCCCTCCCAGGGGACACCGGGAAATCAGCCCCAGCATTTT. Protein product: CASRPSQGTPGNQPQHF.